Listed below are T cell receptor beta chains from one sample, sequenced in a study of T cell repertoires in cytomegalovirus infection. MiXCR, applied by TCRdb to the reads, yields one record per CDR3 protein. The sample records 500,000 or so distinct CDR3 sequences, approximately 16% being singletons. The sequencing input was CD8+ T cells from PBMCs. These receptors originate from a human donor in good health (CMV status not recorded). Some clones in this sample may be carry-over from other donors' samples. The CDR3 runs from the conserved cysteine through the conserved F or W. Each record gives: V gene, J gene, D gene, clone size, CDR3 DNA, CDR3 protein. D genes are given only for firm matches. Not every row has a clone size; where given, it reads once, few, many or a size class.

TRBV7-2	TRBJ2-3	.	many	TGTGCCAGCAGCTCGATTCGTCCCACAGATACGCAGTATTTT	CASSSIRPTDTQYF
TRBV5-1	TRBJ2-7	.	few	TGCGCCAGCAGCCCTTCGGACCGCTCCTACGAGCAGTACTTC	CASSPSDRSYEQYF
TRBV7-3	TRBJ2-1	.	.	TGTGCCAGCAGCTTAAGTTCTAGCCGTGAGCAGTTCTTC	CASSLSSSREQFF
TRBV11-2	TRBJ2-5	TRBD1	many	TGTGCCAGCAGTTCCCGGGACAGGGTGATGGAGACCCAGTACTTC	CASSSRDRVMETQYF
TRBV15	TRBJ1-5	.	.	TGTGCCACCGAACAACAGGGATTAGGAGTCTATCAGCCCCAGCATTTT	CATEQQGLGVYQPQHF
TRBV28	TRBJ2-7	.	many	TGTGCCAGCAGATCCGGAGGGAACGAGCAGTACTTC	CASRSGGNEQYF
TRBV3-1	TRBJ2-1	.	few	TGTGCCAGCAGCCAAGCCCGCGTTCAGGATGAGCAGTTCTTC	CASSQARVQDEQFF
TRBV5-4	TRBJ1-6	.	large	TGTGCCAGCAGCCGAGGGGGGGCTCCTAATTCACCCCTCCACTTT	CASSRGGAPNSPLHF
TRBV30	TRBJ2-1	TRBD2	few	TGTGCCTGGAGTGGCCTTTCGGGGGGAAATGAGCAGTTCTTC	CAWSGLSGGNEQFF
TRBV28	TRBJ2-3	.	many	TGTGCCAGCAGTTTTTCGCAGGAGGCAGATACGCAGTATTTT	CASSFSQEADTQYF
TRBV28	TRBJ1-5	.	few	TGTGCCAGCAGTCATGACAGGTCCCCGGAGCCCCAGCATTTT	CASSHDRSPEPQHF
TRBV7-9	TRBJ2-7	.	many	TGTGCCAGCAGCGGCTACCCTTTATACGAGCAGTACTTC	CASSGYPLYEQYF
TRBV19	TRBJ2-1	TRBD2	many	TGTGCCAGTAGTACGACTAGCGGGAGGGCCTACAATGAGCAGTTCTTC	CASSTTSGRAYNEQFF
TRBV25-1	TRBJ1-4	.	once	TGTGCCAGCAGAGCGGGACGGCGGGGGGAAAAACTGTTTTTT	CASRAGRRGEKLFF
TRBV14	TRBJ2-7	.	many	TGTGCCAGCAGCCAGGGGGATCACAGGGTGCCGGTTTACGAGCAGTACTTC	CASSQGDHRVPVYEQYF
TRBV5-4	TRBJ2-7	.	many	TGTGCCAGCAGCTCTTCCGTTCGGGGCACCGGAACCTACGAGCAGTACTTC	CASSSSVRGTGTYEQYF
TRBV27	TRBJ2-1	.	many	TGTGCCAGCAGCTTAGCCAGTTCCTACAATGAGCAGTTCTTC	CASSLASSYNEQFF
TRBV6-1	TRBJ1-5	.	many	TGTGCCAGCAGTGAAGGCAGGGTTGGCAATCAGCCCCAGCATTTT	CASSEGRVGNQPQHF
TRBV27	TRBJ2-1	.	few	TGTGCCAGCAGTTTTCAGGGTACCTACAATGAGCAGTTCTTC	CASSFQGTYNEQFF
TRBV5-1	TRBJ1-2	TRBD1	.	TGCGTCAGCAGCTCTATGGATGGGGGACAGGTCCATGGCTACACCTTC	CVSSSMDGGQVHGYTF
TRBV27	TRBJ1-4	.	many	TGTGCCAGCGGCCTGCCGAACGAAAAACTGTTTTTT	CASGLPNEKLFF
TRBV9	TRBJ1-4	.	.	TGTGCCAGCAGCGTAAAGGAGGGTTATAATGAAATACTGTGTTTT	CASSVKEGYNEILCF
TRBV27	TRBJ1-4	.	few	TGTGCCAGCAGTTTAGCAGGGCGTTATAATGAAAAACTGTTTTTT	CASSLAGRYNEKLFF
TRBV5-4	TRBJ1-2	.	many	TGTGCCAGCAGCTTGGGGACGGTCTATGGCTACACCTTC	CASSLGTVYGYTF
TRBV4-1	TRBJ1-2	TRBD1	few	TGCGCCAGCAGCCAAGCCCGGACAGGGGTGTTCTATGGCTACACCTTC	CASSQARTGVFYGYTF
TRBV3-1	TRBJ2-3	.	.	TGTGCCAGCAGCCTAACTTATGGACACACAGATACGCAGTATTTT	CASSLTYGHTDTQYF
TRBV7-6	TRBJ2-7	.	many	TGTGCCAGCAGCTTAGGCCCGATCTCCTACGAGCAGTACTTC	CASSLGPISYEQYF
TRBV6-5	TRBJ1-2	.	many	TGTGCCAGCAGTTACGGTGCCGGGGGGCATTATGGCTACACCTTC	CASSYGAGGHYGYTF
TRBV7-2	TRBJ2-2	TRBD1	many	TGTGCCAGCAGTTTGGGACCGGGACAGGGAAACACCGGGGAGCTGTTTTTT	CASSLGPGQGNTGELFF
TRBV14	TRBJ2-2	.	.	TGTGCCAGCAGCCAAGATCCCGGACGAGGCACCGGGGAGCTGTTTTTT	CASSQDPGRGTGELFF
TRBV7-9	TRBJ2-7	TRBD2	.	TGTGCCAGCAGCTCCGCGGGAGGGAAAGTTTACGAGCAGTACTTC	CASSSAGGKVYEQYF
TRBV6-1	TRBJ1-2	.	many	TGTGCCAGCAGTGAAGGTTACGGGACACCTAACTATGGCTACACCTTC	CASSEGYGTPNYGYTF
TRBV7-9	TRBJ1-2	.	many	TGTGCCAGCAGTTTAGGAGGGGGAGCTAACTATGGCTACACCTTC	CASSLGGGANYGYTF
TRBV5-8	TRBJ2-1	.	many	TGTGCCAGCAACCTTCCAGGGTTAGGTGAGCAGTTCTTC	CASNLPGLGEQFF
TRBV15	TRBJ2-5	.	few	TGTGCCACCTTGAGACTAGGTTGGGAGACCCAGTACTTC	CATLRLGWETQYF
TRBV6-8	TRBJ1-2	TRBD1	.	TGTGCCAGCACCCACAGGGGCGACTATGGCTACACCTTC	CASTHRGDYGYTF
TRBV28	TRBJ2-1	TRBD2	many	TGTGCCAGCAGCAGAAGCGGGAGCAATGAGCAGTTCTTC	CASSRSGSNEQFF
TRBV15	TRBJ1-2	.	.	TGTGCCACTCAGGGCTCTAACTATGGCTACACCTTC	CATQGSNYGYTF
TRBV18	TRBJ1-1	TRBD1	few	TGTGCCAGCTCGGCTACAGGGGGCAGGGTGAACACTGAAGCTTTCTTT	CASSATGGRVNTEAFF
TRBV7-2	TRBJ2-5	.	.	TGTGCCAGAAGCTCTACATGGGTGGGTCAAGAGACCCAGTACTTC	CARSSTWVGQETQYF